This is a list of T cell receptor beta chains from one sample in a study of blood T cells in healthy people across ages. Using its own MiXCR run on the 5' RACE reads, TCRdb lists one record per CDR3 protein. The sample gives 1.5 million to 2 million distinct CDR3 sequences, 28% of which show up once; over 7% is in the top ten. Sequenced input: blood. Receptors originate from a woman aged 30 to 39 in good health. Each CDR3 is given with its conserved first and last residue. Fields, in order: V gene, clone size, D gene, J gene, CDR3 protein, CDR3 DNA. The D gene is left open where the match is weak. Clone size, where shown, is once, few, many, or a class for clones that have expanded.

TRBV29-1	NA	TRBD2	TRBJ2-5	CSVGVLAAVYQETQYF	TGCAGCGTTGGTGTACTAGCGGCGGTGTACCAAGAGACCCAGTACTTC
TRBV12-3/TRBV12-4	few	TRBD2	TRBJ2-1	CASGTGGRNEQFF	TGTGCCAGCGGGACGGGGGGGCGTAATGAGCAGTTCTTC
TRBV28	few	NA	TRBJ1-5	CASRGGYSNQPQHF	TGTGCCAGCAGGGGGGGTTATAGCAATCAGCCCCAGCATTTT
TRBV5-4	NA	TRBD2	TRBJ2-1	CASSAGTSGSSYNEQFF	TGTGCCAGCAGCGCCGGGACTAGCGGGTCTTCCTACAATGAGCAGTTCTTC
TRBV7-6	few	NA	TRBJ1-6	CASSLRRAADSPLHF	TGTGCCAGCAGCTTGCGCCGGGCCGCGGATTCACCCCTCCACTTT
TRBV20-1	few	NA	TRBJ1-5	CSAVRGALQPQHF	TGCAGTGCTGTCAGGGGTGCCCTTCAGCCCCAGCATTTT
TRBV7-2	once	NA	TRBJ1-5	CASSAGTFQETQHF	TGTGCCAGCAGCGCAGGGACATTCCAAGAGACCCAGCATTTT
TRBV12-3/TRBV12-4	few	TRBD2	TRBJ2-1	CASSTRTSGEMGNEQFF	TGTGCCAGCAGTACCAGGACTAGCGGGGAAATGGGGAATGAGCAGTTCTTC
TRBV5-1	many	NA	TRBJ1-5	CASSPGHNGNQPQHF	TGCGCCAGCAGCCCAGGACACAACGGCAATCAGCCCCAGCATTTT
TRBV6-6	NA	TRBD2	TRBJ2-7	CASSSGLAGGESGGQYF	TGTGCCAGCAGTTCGGGACTAGCGGGGGGGGAAAGTGGTGGGCAGTACTTC
TRBV5-1	few	TRBD1	TRBJ2-7	CASSQGTVLYEQYF	TGCGCCAGCAGCCAAGGGACAGTCCTCTACGAGCAGTACTTC
TRBV7-3	NA	TRBD2	TRBJ2-5	CASSSSGGAGETQYF	TGTGCCAGCAGCTCTAGCGGGGGGGCGGGGGAGACCCAGTACTTC
TRBV5-1	NA	NA	TRBJ2-7	CASSPDRDSEQYF	TGCGCCAGCAGCCCCGACAGAGATAGCGAGCAGTACTTC
TRBV6-5	NA	TRBD2	TRBJ2-5	CASSSSTSGDYNEQYF	TGTGCCAGCAGTTCCTCGACTAGCGGAGACTACAATGAGCAGTACTTC
TRBV5-1	NA	TRBD2	TRBJ2-1	CASSEVAGDSYNEQFF	TGCGCCAGCAGCGAGGTAGCGGGGGATTCCTACAATGAGCAGTTCTTC
TRBV4-3	NA	NA	TRBJ2-1	CASSREVLRNEQFF	TGCGCCAGCAGCCGAGAGGTTTTGCGTAACGAGCAGTTCTTC
TRBV11-2	NA	NA	TRBJ2-3	CASSLSSRETDTQYF	TGTGCCAGCAGCTTATCTAGCCGAGAAACAGATACGCAGTATTTT
TRBV21-1	few	NA	TRBJ2-7	CASSKAWQLQTYEQYF	TGTGCCAGCAGCAAAGCGTGGCAGCTACAAACCTACGAGCAGTACTTC
TRBV3-1	NA	TRBD2	TRBJ2-5	CASSQRTSGSVGETQYF	TGTGCCAGCAGCCAACGGACTAGCGGAAGTGTGGGGGAGACCCAGTACTTC
TRBV28	NA	NA	TRBJ1-5	CASSFRERPQHF	TGTGCCAGCAGTTTTCGGGAAAGGCCCCAGCATTTT
TRBV12-3/TRBV12-4	NA	TRBD1	TRBJ2-2	CAAGHQGATGELFF	TGTGCCGCTGGGCACCAGGGGGCCACCGGGGAGCTGTTTTTT
TRBV29-1	many	NA	TRBJ2-1	CSVVPTYNEQFF	TGCAGCGTTGTTCCGACCTACAATGAGCAGTTCTTC
TRBV5-1	NA	TRBD1	TRBJ2-5	CASSRDRGPPETQYF	TGCGCCAGCAGCAGGGACAGGGGGCCCCCGGAGACCCAGTACTTC
TRBV4-1	many	TRBD1	TRBJ2-7	CASSPDRGPFYEQYF	TGCGCCAGCAGCCCGGACAGGGGCCCTTTCTACGAGCAGTACTTC
TRBV29-1	few	NA	TRBJ1-2	CSVDRGGGGYTF	TGCAGCGTTGACCGGGGGGGCGGCGGCTACACCTTC
TRBV7-9	many	NA	TRBJ2-7	CASSPSRGEQYF	TGTGCCAGCAGCCCCTCGAGAGGCGAGCAGTACTTC
TRBV7-9	few	NA	TRBJ2-1	CASRTDSPEQFF	TGTGCCAGCAGGACCGACAGTCCCGAGCAGTTCTTC
TRBV2	few	NA	TRBJ2-7	CASKKDLPPYEQYF	TGTGCCAGCAAGAAAGACTTACCTCCTTACGAGCAGTACTTC
TRBV20-1	NA	TRBD2	TRBJ2-5	CSARVAGGPESATQYF	TGCAGTGCTAGGGTGGCGGGGGGGCCAGAGTCGGCGACCCAGTACTTC
TRBV7-2	NA	TRBD2	TRBJ2-3	CASSLVGAGGTDTQYF	TGTGCCAGCAGCTTAGTAGGGGCGGGGGGCACAGATACGCAGTATTTT
TRBV20-1	NA	TRBD2	TRBJ2-1	CSANGLAGVVDEQFF	TGCAGTGCTAACGGACTAGCGGGAGTGGTCGATGAGCAGTTCTTC
TRBV20-1	few	TRBD1	TRBJ2-7	CSAPGTGENYEQYF	TGCAGTGCTCCCGGGACAGGGGAAAACTACGAGCAGTACTTC
TRBV9	many	NA	TRBJ2-1	CASSVAGPSSYNEQFF	TGTGCCAGCAGCGTAGCCGGACCGAGCTCCTACAATGAGCAGTTCTTC
TRBV20-1	few	TRBD2	TRBJ2-4	CSASVREGRDIQYF	TGCAGTGCTAGCGTCCGGGAGGGCCGGGACATTCAGTACTTC
TRBV7-9	NA	NA	TRBJ2-1	CASSLSYIEYGEQFF	TGTGCCAGCAGCTTGAGCTATATCGAGTACGGTGAGCAGTTCTTC
TRBV6-6	NA	NA	TRBJ1-6	CASSYRVGDKDSPLHF	TGTGCCAGCAGTTATCGGGTAGGGGATAAGGATTCACCCCTCCACTTT
TRBV20-1	NA	NA	TRBJ1-3	CSAPDSSSGNTIYF	TGCAGTGCCCCTGACTCGAGCTCTGGAAACACCATATATTTT
TRBV5-4	few	NA	TRBJ2-7	CASSLFSSGEQYF	TGTGCCAGCAGCTTGTTTTCCTCGGGCGAGCAGTACTTC
TRBV20-1	NA	TRBD2	TRBJ2-3	CSATPRPAGRTDTQYF	TGCAGTGCTACACCCAGACCAGCGGGGCGCACAGATACGCAGTATTTT
TRBV5-1	many	TRBD1	TRBJ2-7	CASSSGQGFYEQYF	TGCGCCAGCAGCTCTGGACAGGGGTTCTACGAGCAGTACTTC
TRBV27	few	NA	TRBJ2-1	CASSLAVAYNEQFF	TGTGCCAGCAGTTTGGCAGTAGCCTACAATGAGCAGTTCTTC